This TCR beta chain stems from a study of cytomegalovirus exposure and HLA in healthy donors. Regarding the study as a whole: The authors later found most CMV-associated TCR beta chains appeared HLA-restricted.

Comment on this clone: Antigen specificity is unknown.

CDR1 is SQVTM, CDR2 ANQGSEA, per germline. The CDR3 covers 12 residues. V trimming: 8 bases; J trimming: 3 bases; junction bases outside the gene matches: 6. Researchers ran the PCR with 60 Vbeta and 13 Jbeta primers. The assay was immunoSEQ multiplex PCR, and TCRdb's table has in-frame clones only and misses some. Of roughly 100,000 clones in the sample, about 75% were seen once. Sample: PBMCs. The TCR comes from a man aged 55 to 70 in good health and CMV-seropositive. The rearrangement uses TRBV29-1 and TRBJ1-1, with 7 bases that match TRBD1. CDR3 nucleotide sequence: TGCAGCACCCAAGACAGGGACACTGAAGCTTTCTTT. It yields the protein CSTQDRDTEAFF.